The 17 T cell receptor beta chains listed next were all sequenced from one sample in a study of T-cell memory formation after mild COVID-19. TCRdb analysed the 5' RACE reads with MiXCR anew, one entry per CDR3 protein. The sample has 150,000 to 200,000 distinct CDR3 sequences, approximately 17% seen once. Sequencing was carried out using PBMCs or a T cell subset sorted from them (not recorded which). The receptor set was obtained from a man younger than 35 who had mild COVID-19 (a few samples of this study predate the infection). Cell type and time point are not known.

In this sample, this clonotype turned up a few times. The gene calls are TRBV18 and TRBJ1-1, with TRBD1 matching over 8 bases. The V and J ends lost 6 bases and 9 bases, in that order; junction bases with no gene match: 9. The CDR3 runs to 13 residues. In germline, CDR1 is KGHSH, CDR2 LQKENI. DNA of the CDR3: TGTGCCAGCTCTCGCGACAGGGGCGGACAAGCTTTCTTT. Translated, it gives CASSRDRGGQAFF.

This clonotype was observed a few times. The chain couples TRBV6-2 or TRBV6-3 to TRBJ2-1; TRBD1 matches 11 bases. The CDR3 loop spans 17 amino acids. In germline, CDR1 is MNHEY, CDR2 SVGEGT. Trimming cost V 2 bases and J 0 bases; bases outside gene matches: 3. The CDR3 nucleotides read TGTGCCAGCAGTTACGGACAGGGGGCGGGCTCCTACAATGAGCAGTTCTTC. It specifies CASSYGQGAGSYNEQFF.

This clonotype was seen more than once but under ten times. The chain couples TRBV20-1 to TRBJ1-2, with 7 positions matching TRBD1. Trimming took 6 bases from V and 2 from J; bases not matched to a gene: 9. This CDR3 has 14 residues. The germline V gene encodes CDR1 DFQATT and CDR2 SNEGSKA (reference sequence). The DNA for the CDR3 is TGCAGTGCCCCGGAGTCAGGGGGAAACTATGGCTACACCTTC. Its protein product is CSAPESGGNYGYTF.

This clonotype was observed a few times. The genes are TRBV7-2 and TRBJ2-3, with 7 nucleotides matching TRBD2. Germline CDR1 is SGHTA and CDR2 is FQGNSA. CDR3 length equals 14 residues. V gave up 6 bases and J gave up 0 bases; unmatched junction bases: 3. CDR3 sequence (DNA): TGTGCCAGCAGGATCGGGGGGAGCACAGATACGCAGTATTTT. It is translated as CASRIGGSTDTQYF.

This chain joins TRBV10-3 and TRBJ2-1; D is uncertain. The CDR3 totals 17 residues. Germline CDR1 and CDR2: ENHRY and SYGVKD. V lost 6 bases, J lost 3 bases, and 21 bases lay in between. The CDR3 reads CAISAGPSVGDYNEQFF. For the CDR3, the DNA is TGTGCCATCAGCGCTGGTCCCAGCGTGGGCGACTACAATGAGCAGTTCTTC.

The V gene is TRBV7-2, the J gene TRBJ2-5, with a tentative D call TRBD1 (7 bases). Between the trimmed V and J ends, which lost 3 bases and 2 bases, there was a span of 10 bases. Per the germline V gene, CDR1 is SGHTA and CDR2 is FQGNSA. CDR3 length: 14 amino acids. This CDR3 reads CASSFQGGQETQYF. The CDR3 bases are TGTGCCAGCAGCTTTCAGGGGGGTCAAGAGACCCAGTACTTC. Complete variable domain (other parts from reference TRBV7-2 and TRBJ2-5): GAGVSQSPSNKVTEKGKDVELRCDPISGHTALYWYRQSLGQGLEFLIYFQGNSAPDKSGLPSDRFSAERTGGSVSTLTIQRTQQEDSAVYLCASSFQGGQETQYFGPGTRLLVL.

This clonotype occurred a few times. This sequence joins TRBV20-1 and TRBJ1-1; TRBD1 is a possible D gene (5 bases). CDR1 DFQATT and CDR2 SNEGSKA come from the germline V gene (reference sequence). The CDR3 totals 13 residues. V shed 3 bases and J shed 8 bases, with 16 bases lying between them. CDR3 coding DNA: TGCAGTGCTAGCTCACCCGGGGGTTCGGAAGCTTTCTTT. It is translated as CSASSPGGSEAFF.

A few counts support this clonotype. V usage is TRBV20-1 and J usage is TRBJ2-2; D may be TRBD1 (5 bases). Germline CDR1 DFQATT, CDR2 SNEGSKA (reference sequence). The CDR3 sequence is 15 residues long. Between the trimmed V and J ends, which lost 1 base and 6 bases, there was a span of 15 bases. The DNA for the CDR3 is TGCAGTGCTAGAGGAAGTTCAGGGTGGGCCGGGGAGCTGTTTTTT. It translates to CSARGSSGWAGELFF.

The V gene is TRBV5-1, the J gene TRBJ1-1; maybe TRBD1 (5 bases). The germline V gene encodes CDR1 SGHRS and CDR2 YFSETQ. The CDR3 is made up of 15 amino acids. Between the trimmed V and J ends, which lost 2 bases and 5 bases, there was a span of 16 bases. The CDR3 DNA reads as TGCGCCAGCAGCTTCTCCGGGACGCCAACGACTGAAGCTTTCTTT. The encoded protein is CASSFSGTPTTEAFF.

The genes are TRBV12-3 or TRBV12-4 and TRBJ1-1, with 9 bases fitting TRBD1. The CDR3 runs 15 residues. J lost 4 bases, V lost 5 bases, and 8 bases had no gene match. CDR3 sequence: CASSTGGGVGTEAFF. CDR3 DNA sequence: TGTGCCAGCAGTACAGGGGGCGGGGTAGGCACTGAAGCTTTCTTT.

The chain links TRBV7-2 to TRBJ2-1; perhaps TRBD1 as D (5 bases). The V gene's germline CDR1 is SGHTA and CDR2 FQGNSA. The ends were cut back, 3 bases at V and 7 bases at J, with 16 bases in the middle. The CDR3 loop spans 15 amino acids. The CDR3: CASSLTVVALNEQFF. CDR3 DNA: TGTGCCAGCAGCTTGACAGTCGTTGCCTTGAATGAGCAGTTCTTC.

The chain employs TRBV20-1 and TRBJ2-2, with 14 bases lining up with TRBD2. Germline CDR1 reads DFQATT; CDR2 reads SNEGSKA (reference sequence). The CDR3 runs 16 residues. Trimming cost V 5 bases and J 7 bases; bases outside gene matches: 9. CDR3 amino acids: CSARPGTSGGGGELFF. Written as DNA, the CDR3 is TGCAGTGCTCGTCCCGGGACTAGCGGGGGCGGCGGGGAGCTGTTTTTT.

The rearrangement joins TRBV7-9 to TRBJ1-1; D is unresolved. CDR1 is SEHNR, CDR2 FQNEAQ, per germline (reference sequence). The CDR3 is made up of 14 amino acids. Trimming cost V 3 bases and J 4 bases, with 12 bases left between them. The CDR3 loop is CASSFGEAITEAFF. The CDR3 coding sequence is TGTGCCAGCAGCTTCGGGGAGGCGATCACTGAAGCTTTCTTT.

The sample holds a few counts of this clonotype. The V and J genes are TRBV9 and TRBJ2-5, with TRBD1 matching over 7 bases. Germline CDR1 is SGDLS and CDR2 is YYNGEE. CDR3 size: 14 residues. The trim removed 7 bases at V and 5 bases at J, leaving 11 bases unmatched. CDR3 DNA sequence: TGTGCCAGCGGCAAGACAGGGACCCACGAGACCCAGTACTTC. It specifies CASGKTGTHETQYF.

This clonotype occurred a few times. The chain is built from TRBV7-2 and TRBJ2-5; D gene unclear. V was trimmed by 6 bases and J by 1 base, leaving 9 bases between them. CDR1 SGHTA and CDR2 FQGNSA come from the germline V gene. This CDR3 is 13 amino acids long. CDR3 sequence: CASRDGSQETQYF. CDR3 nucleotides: TGTGCCAGCAGGGACGGCAGCCAAGAGACCCAGTACTTC.

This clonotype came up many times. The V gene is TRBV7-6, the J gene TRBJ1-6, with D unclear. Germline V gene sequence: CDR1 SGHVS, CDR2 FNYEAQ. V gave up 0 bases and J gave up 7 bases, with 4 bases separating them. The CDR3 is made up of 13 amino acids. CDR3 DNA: TGTGCCAGCAGCTTAGCAGAGAATTCACCCCTCCACTTT. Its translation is CASSLAENSPLHF.

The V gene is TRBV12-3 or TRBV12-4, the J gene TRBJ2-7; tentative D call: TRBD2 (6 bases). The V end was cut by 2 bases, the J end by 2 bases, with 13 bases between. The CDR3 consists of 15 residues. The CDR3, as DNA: TGTGCCAGCAGTTTATTGGGACTGAGAACCTACGAGCAGTACTTC. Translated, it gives CASSLLGLRTYEQYF.